The 21 T cell receptor beta chains below were found in one sample sequenced in a study of blood T cell repertoires in COVID-19 (dated by TCRdb to the early 2020s). Library method: the immunoSEQ multiplex PCR assay. This immuneACCESS table, as held by TCRdb, lists in-frame sequences with V and J called but not all clones. Of the missing ones, under half trace to an unresolved V gene in checked studies; the others have no known cause. Present in this sample are 50,000 to 85,000 clones, approximately 79% of which were seen just once. In total, the top ten clones hold more than 6.5% of the sample. The sequencing input was peripheral blood. The receptors derive from a man between 60 and 75 years old with acute or convalescent COVID-19.

This clone was picked up a small number of times. The chain joins TRBV6-5 to TRBJ2-7, with D unclear. Trimming removed 2 bases at V and 0 bases at J, with 11 bases between. The CDR3 runs 15 residues. CDR1 and CDR2 (germline): MNHEY, SVGAGI. The CDR3: CASSYALSTSYEQYF. Here the CDR3 DNA reads TGTGCCAGCAGTTACGCTCTATCCACCTCCTACGAGCAGTACTTC.

In nucleotides, the CDR3 is TGTGCCAGCAGCTTAGCTAGCGGGGGCGGAGATACGCAGTATTTT. It codes for CASSLASGGGDTQYF. This chain joins TRBV7-9 and TRBJ2-3, with 9 bases matching TRBD2. J lost 5 bases, V lost 0 bases, and 3 bases had no gene match. Germline CDR1 and CDR2: SEHNR and FQNEAQ (reference sequence). The CDR3 length is 15 residues.

This sequence joins TRBV14 and TRBJ1-1; D remains ambiguous. V shed 0 bases and J shed 1 base, with 21 bases lying between them. Germline V gene lookup returns CDR1 SGHDN and CDR2 FVKESK. The CDR3 runs 19 residues. CDR3 DNA: TGTGCCAGCAGCCAAGATCGTTGGCCACGACCCGGAGGGAACACTGAAGCTTTCTTT. Translated, it gives CASSQDRWPRPGGNTEAFF.

The chain joins TRBV12-5 to TRBJ1-5, with D perhaps TRBD1 (5 bases). The V end lost 5 bases, the J end lost 3 bases, and 23 bases lay between the germline ends. Germline assignment: CDR1 LGHNT and CDR2 FRNRAP. The CDR3 loop spans 18 amino acids. CDR3 sequence: CASGKARGTLRNNQPQHF. The CDR3 DNA sequence: TGTGCTAGTGGTAAGGCCCGCGGGACCTTACGAAACAATCAGCCCCAGCATTTT.

The chain is built from TRBV11-3 and TRBJ2-4; D is perhaps TRBD2 (6 bases). Germline lookup yields CDR1 SGHNT and CDR2 YENEEA. The CDR3 has 16 residues. V gave up 5 bases and J gave up 1 base, with 15 bases separating them. The CDR3 is CASSPRRAPAKNIQYF. CDR3 coding DNA: TGTGCCAGCAGCCCTCGGAGGGCGCCCGCCAAAAACATTCAGTACTTC.

The rearrangement links TRBV30 to TRBJ1-4; maybe TRBD1 (6 bases). V was pared by 6 bases and J by 4 bases, with 15 bases between. CDR1 and CDR2 (germline): GTSNPN, SVGIG (reference sequence). The CDR3 is 14 amino acids. The CDR3 sequence: CACLPGQFNEKLFF. The CDR3 DNA sequence: TGTGCCTGTCTACCGGGACAATTTAATGAAAAACTGTTTTTT.

The rearrangement uses TRBV3-1 (or the pseudogene TRBV3-2) and TRBJ1-1, with 8 bases lining up with TRBD1. V gave up 4 bases and J gave up 7 bases; unmatched junction bases: 8. CDR3 length: 14 residues. Looked up from germline, CDR1 is LGHDT and CDR2 is YNNKEL (reference sequence). The CDR3 coding sequence is TGTGCCAGCAGCCCAAGGACTACAGGGGGTGAAGCTTTCTTT. Protein sequence: CASSPRTTGGEAFF.

This rearrangement joins TRBV29-1 to TRBJ2-7; a weak D match, TRBD1 (5 bases). The length of the CDR3 is 15 residues. Germline CDR1 is SQVTM and CDR2 is ANQGSEA. The V end was cut by 7 bases, the J end by 6 bases, with 25 bases between. CDR3 amino acids: CSDDTFYPGPTEQYF. CDR3 bases: TGCAGCGATGATACTTTTTATCCAGGGCCCACCGAGCAGTACTTC.

About this clone itself: Relative to the germline gene, one junction end is altered; a read error may explain this. CDR3 amino acids: CASSLADAGRGIF. DNA of the CDR3: TGTGCCAGCAGCTTGGCCGATGCGGGGCGCGGGATCTTC. The V gene is TRBV5-4, the J gene TRBJ2-1, with D possibly being TRBD2 (6 bases). Per the germline V gene, CDR1 is SGHNT and CDR2 is YYREEE (reference sequence). This CDR3 is built from 13 residues.

The V gene is TRBV18, the J gene TRBJ1-4; TRBD1 agrees at 7 bases. The J segment lost 7 bases and the V segment lost 5 bases, leaving 10 bases of the junction unmatched. CDR1 is KGHSH and CDR2 is LQKENI in the germline V gene. The CDR3 extends over 15 amino acids. The CDR3 DNA is TGTGCCAGCTCAGCACAGGGGCAGGGAGGTGAAAAACTGTTTTTT. This translates into CASSAQGQGGEKLFF.

J is TRBJ1-1 and V is TRBV5-1; 10 nucleotides match TRBD1. Germline V gene sequence: CDR1 SGHRS, CDR2 YFSETQ. J lost 0 bases, V lost 0 bases, and 5 bases had no gene match. The CDR3 contains 17 residues. CDR3 sequence reads: CASSLAPGTGVNTEAFF. CDR3 DNA sequence: TGCGCCAGCAGCTTGGCGCCCGGGACAGGGGTGAACACTGAAGCTTTCTTT. Full variable domain (missing parts from reference TRBV5-1 and TRBJ1-1): KAGVTQTPRYLIKTRGQQVTLSCSPISGHRSVSWYQQTPGQGLQFLFEYFSETQRNKGNFPGRFSGRQFSNSRSEMNVSTLELGDSALYLCASSLAPGTGVNTEAFFGQGTRLTVV.

The chain combines TRBV10-3 with TRBJ1-1, with D maybe TRBD1 (6 bases). This CDR3 is 13 amino acids long. CDR1 and CDR2 (germline): ENHRY, SYGVKD. The V gene lost 7 bases and the J gene lost 2 bases, with 11 bases spanning the gap. DNA of the CDR3: TGTGCCATCACCGCAGGGGCTAACACTGAAGCTTTCTTT. Protein sequence: CAITAGANTEAFF.

The J gene is TRBJ2-3, the V gene TRBV6-1; 7 bases fit TRBD1. The CDR3 totals 15 residues. From germline, CDR1 is MNHNS and CDR2 SASEGT. The ends lost 3 bases at V and 0 bases at J; junction bases unmatched: 3. The CDR3 sequence is CASSDLQGSTDTQYF. In DNA form, the CDR3 reads TGTGCCAGCAGTGATTTACAGGGGAGCACAGATACGCAGTATTTT.

This chain uses TRBV6-4 with TRBJ2-7; 13 nucleotides match TRBD2. Germline CDR1 MRHNA, CDR2 SNTAGT. This CDR3 region has 17 residues. The J segment lost 4 bases and the V segment lost 6 bases, leaving 12 bases of the junction unmatched. For the CDR3, the DNA is TGTGCCAGCAGGCCTAGGGGGACTAGCGGGGAAAAATACGAGCAGTACGTC. Translated: CASRPRGTSGEKYEQYV.

This chain connects TRBV7-9 to TRBJ1-1; 10 bases are a match to TRBD1. V gave up 2 bases and J gave up 0 bases; unmatched junction bases: 3. CDR1 and CDR2 (germline): SEHNR, FQNEAQ (reference sequence). The CDR3 loop spans 16 amino acids. CDR3 coding DNA: TGTGCCAGCAGCTTAAGGGGACAGGGGATGAACACTGAAGCTTTCTTT. Translating it yields CASSLRGQGMNTEAFF. Based on the CDR3 plus reference TRBV7-9 and TRBJ1-1, the full variable domain is DTGVSQNPRHKITKRGQNVTFRCDPISEHNRLYWYRQTLGQGPEFLTYFQNEAQLEKSRLLSDRFSAERPKGSFSTLEIQRTEQGDSAMYLCASSLRGQGMNTEAFFGQGTRLTVV.

The table lists this clone with a few counts. The chain joins TRBV5-4 to TRBJ2-7; 11 nucleotides match TRBD1. The CDR3 totals 14 residues. Germline CDR1 and CDR2: SGHNT and YYREEE (reference sequence). Trimming took 4 bases from V and 4 from J; bases not matched to a gene: 4. The CDR3 bases are TGTGCCAGCAGCGCCCGGGACAGGGGGTACGAGCAGTACTTC. Translating gives CASSARDRGYEQYF.

The chain links TRBV21-1 to TRBJ1-2. TRBV21-1 is given as a pseudogene. The CDR3 consists of 12 residues. The CDR3 sequence is CASSKGERGYTF. The CDR3, as DNA: TGTGCCAGCAGCAAAGGGGAGAGAGGCTACACCTTC.

This clone has a single count. The chain couples TRBV6-5 to TRBJ1-2; tentatively, D is TRBD1 (5 bases). The CDR3 is 12 amino acids. Germline CDR1 reads MNHEY; CDR2 reads SVGAGI. V shed 8 bases and J shed 5 bases, with 12 bases lying between them. This chain's CDR3 is CASVDNSYGYTF. For the CDR3, the DNA is TGTGCCAGCGTGGACAATTCATATGGCTACACCTTC.

This chain links TRBV4-3 with TRBJ1-1; 9 nucleotides agree with TRBD1. V was pared by 0 bases and J by 6 bases, with 5 bases of the junction left unmatched. This CDR3 region has 15 residues. Per the germline V gene, CDR1 is LGHNA and CDR2 is YSLEER. This CDR3 reads CASSQDGTGWAEAFF. The CDR3 region has the DNA TGCGCCAGCAGCCAAGATGGGACAGGGTGGGCTGAAGCTTTCTTT.

V usage is TRBV10-3 and J usage is TRBJ1-3; D is unresolved. The V and J ends lost 6 bases and 2 bases respectively, with 11 bases between them. Germline values: CDR1 ENHRY, CDR2 SYGVKD. CDR3 length: 14 residues. CDR3 amino acids: CAIRTSGTGNTIYF. DNA for the CDR3: TGTGCCATCAGGACCTCGGGAACTGGAAACACCATATATTTT.

This chain links TRBV11-3 with TRBJ2-2, with 7 bases that match TRBD2. The CDR3 is 16 residues long. Germline CDR1 and CDR2: SGHNT and YENEEA. With 5 bases clipped from V and 1 base from J, the junction kept 7 bases outside the gene matches. The CDR3 loop reads CASSHRGRGNTGELFF. CDR3 DNA sequence: TGTGCCAGCAGCCACCGAGGGAGGGGGAACACCGGGGAGCTGTTTTTT.